The rows below give T cell receptor beta chains drawn from one sample of a study of CD8 T cells in Susac syndrome. TCRdb fed the immunoSEQ multiplex PCR reads into MiXCR, producing one record per CDR3 protein. The sample includes about 80,000 distinct CDR3 sequences, 95% to 97% of them seen just once. The sample taken for sequencing was CD8+ T cells from PBMCs. These receptors all stem from a human donor with Susac syndrome. CDR3s include the opening cysteine and the closing phenylalanine or tryptophan. Each record gives: J gene, D gene, V gene, clone size, CDR3 protein, CDR3 DNA. A D gene is named only where the DNA matches it firmly. The size entry is marked missing in some rows and otherwise reads once, few, many or a size class.

TRBJ1-1,-,TRBV27,-,CASSFLLPNTEAFF,TGTGCCAGCAGTTTCCTGCTTCCGAACACTGAAGCTTTCTTT
TRBJ2-3,-,TRBV2,-,CASTELVSADTQYF,TGTGCCAGCACTGAACTAGTCTCCGCAGATACGCAGTATTTT
TRBJ1-1,-,TRBV20-1,-,CSARDVVARQRADTEAFF,TGCAGTGCTAGAGATGTAGTTGCGCGGCAGAGGGCGGACACTGAAGCTTTCTTT
TRBJ1-1,-,TRBV30,-,CASYYAGLVWTEAFF,TGTGCCTCCTATTATGCAGGATTGGTGTGGACTGAAGCTTTCTTT
TRBJ2-5,-,TRBV12-3/TRBV12-4,once,CASSSPTRLHGTQYF,TGTGCCAGCAGTTCACCGACTAGATTGCATGGGACCCAGTACTTC
TRBJ1-1,-,TRBV4-3,-,CASSQVYRARELAFF,TGCGCCAGCAGCCAAGTTTATCGGGCGAGGGAGTTAGCTTTCTTT
TRBJ2-3,TRBD2,TRBV20-1,-,CSASQGVAGCTDTQYF,TGCAGTGCTAGCCAAGGGGTAGCGGGGTGCACAGATACGCAGTATTTT
TRBJ1-1,-,TRBV27,few,CASSWGTEAFF,TGTGCCAGCAGTTGGGGCACTGAAGCTTTCTTT
TRBJ2-5,TRBD2,TRBV20-1,once,CSALGYMGGGQETQYF,TGCAGTGCCCTCGGATATATGGGGGGGGGCCAAGAGACCCAGTACTTC
TRBJ1-1,-,TRBV7-9,-,CASSLLGAGAFF,TGTGCCAGCAGCTTACTCGGGGCTGGAGCTTTCTTT
TRBJ2-1,-,TRBV10-3,-,CAISGAVRNEQFF,TGTGCCATCAGTGGTGCAGTAAGGAATGAGCAGTTCTTC